The sequence of this T cell receptor (beta chain) was determined in a study of shared clonotypes between healthy human individuals. Remarks on this clone: The antigen is not known.

The V gene lost 6 bases and the J gene lost 1 base, with 12 bases spanning the gap. Germline CDR1 and CDR2: LNHNV and YYDKDF (reference sequence). This CDR3 comprises 14 residues. The assay was carried out at the deep level. The method was immunoSEQ multiplex PCR; TCRdb's version includes in-frame clones alone and lacks a portion of them. The sample has around 1.6 million clones, 95% to 99% seen once; the top ten hold 0.4% to 0.45%. General study points: Genetic and exposure-history diversity was limited by the small donor number. Among the subsets, naive ones generally showed larger estimated richness than memory ones.

This clonotype was obtained from a man aged 25-45 years in good health. The sample taken for sequencing was naive CD4+ T cells sorted from blood. Subset denoted: CD45RA+ positively selected. The chain links TRBV15 to TRBJ1-1; D uncertain. The CDR3 here is CATRKEGRNTEAFF. The CDR3 DNA is TGTGCCACCAGAAAGGAAGGGCGGAACACTGAAGCTTTCTTT.